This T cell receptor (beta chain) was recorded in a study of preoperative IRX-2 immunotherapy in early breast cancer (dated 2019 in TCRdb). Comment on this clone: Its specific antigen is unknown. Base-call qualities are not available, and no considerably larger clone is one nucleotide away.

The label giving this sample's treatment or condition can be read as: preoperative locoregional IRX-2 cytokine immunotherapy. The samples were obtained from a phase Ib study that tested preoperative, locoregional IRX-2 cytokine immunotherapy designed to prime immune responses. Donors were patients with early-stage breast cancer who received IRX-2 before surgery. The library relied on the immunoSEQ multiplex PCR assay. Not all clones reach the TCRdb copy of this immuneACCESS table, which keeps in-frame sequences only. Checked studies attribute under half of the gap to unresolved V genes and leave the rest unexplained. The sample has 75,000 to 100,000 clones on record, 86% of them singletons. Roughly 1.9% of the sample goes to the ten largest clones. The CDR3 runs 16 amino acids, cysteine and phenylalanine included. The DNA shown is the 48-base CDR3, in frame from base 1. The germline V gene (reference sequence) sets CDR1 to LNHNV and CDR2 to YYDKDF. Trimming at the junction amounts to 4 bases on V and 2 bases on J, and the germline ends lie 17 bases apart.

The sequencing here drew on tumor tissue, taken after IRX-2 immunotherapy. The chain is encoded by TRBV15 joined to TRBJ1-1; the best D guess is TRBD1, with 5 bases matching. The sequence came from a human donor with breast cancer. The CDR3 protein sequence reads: CATSTNRVGDNTEAFF. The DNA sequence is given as TGTGCCACCAGCACTAACCGTGTAGGGGATAACACTGAAGCTTTCTTT.